Sequencing of this T cell receptor beta chain was carried out in a study of control samples from healthy donors and cancer patients. The data were produced by immunoSEQ multiplex PCR, yet TCRdb's version contains in-frame clones alone and is incomplete. This table holds roughly 120,000 clones, approximately 88% found once. V lost 1 base and J 3 bases, leaving 8 bases between the germline ends. The CDR3 extends over 13 amino acids. Germline CDR1 SGHKS, CDR2 YYEKEE (reference sequence). The chain uses TRBV5-5 and TRBJ2-7, with D perhaps matching TRBD1 or TRBD2 (6 bases each). Sequencing was done on a sample of blood. The TCR was taken from a man aged 45 to 65 in good health. The CDR3 nucleotides read TGTGCCAGCAGCTTGAGGGGGGACTACGAGCAGTACTTC. Amino acids: CASSLRGDYEQYF.